This T cell receptor (beta chain) was found in a study of cytomegalovirus exposure and HLA in healthy donors. This clone was found once. Looked up from germline, CDR1 is MNHEY and CDR2 is SVGAGI. The CDR3 totals 14 residues. The V and J ends lost 5 bases and 2 bases respectively, with 12 bases between them. The primer mix had 60 Vbeta and 13 Jbeta primers. Using immunoSEQ multiplex PCR, the repertoire was profiled, and TCRdb retains in-frame clones only, with some absent. Here the sample spans 110,000 or so clones, about 77% being singletons. Sequencing was done on a sample of PBMCs. The sequence derives from a woman between 25 and 40 years old in good health and CMV-seropositive. The J gene is TRBJ2-5, the V gene TRBV6-5; no reliable D call. The CDR3 loop reads CASSLSRGQETQYF. DNA of the CDR3: TGTGCCAGCAGTCTTAGCAGAGGACAAGAGACCCAGTACTTC.